A single sample gave rise to the 15 T cell receptor beta chains below, sequenced in a study of T cell responses to AZD1222 COVID-19 vaccine. Assay: immunoSEQ multiplex PCR; the TCRdb copy retains only in-frame clones and omits some. The data contain 100,000 to 130,000 clones, 70% to 90% of them singletons. The starting material was peripheral blood, obtained 28 days after the second AZD1222 dose. Receptors originate from an adult who received the AZD1222 COVID-19 vaccine.

The chain combines TRBV29-1 with TRBJ1-1; 7 bases fit TRBD1. The CDR3 runs to 11 residues. J gave up 3 bases and V 7 bases, and 2 bases lay outside the gene matches. The germline V gene encodes CDR1 SQVTM and CDR2 ANQGSEA. The CDR3 DNA reads as TGCAGCGGTACAGGGGACACTGAAGCTTTCTTT. It encodes CSGTGDTEAFF.

The gene calls are TRBV7-2 and TRBJ2-7, with D possibly being TRBD2 (5 bases). Per germline, CDR1 SGHTA and CDR2 FQGNSA. V was clipped by 2 bases and J by 5 bases, with 10 bases between them. CDR3 length: 13 residues. The CDR3 DNA follows: TGTGCCAGCAGCTTACCTAGCAGCGACGAGCAGTACTTC. As protein: CASSLPSSDEQYF.

The chain recombines TRBV29-1 with TRBJ2-6; no firm D call. V lost 4 bases and J 4 bases, leaving 11 bases between the germline ends. This CDR3 spans 14 amino acids. Germline V lookup: CDR1 SQVTM, CDR2 ANQGSEA. The DNA for the CDR3 is TGCAGCGTTGCCGTCAGGTCGGGGGCCAACGTCCTGACTTTC. This translates into CSVAVRSGANVLTF.

The V and J genes are TRBV5-1 and TRBJ1-5; the match to TRBD1 covers 7 bases. The germline V gene has CDR1 SGHRS and CDR2 YFSETQ. This CDR3 region has 15 residues. V lost 0 bases to trimming and J lost 2 bases; unmatched junction nucleotides: 2. The CDR3 DNA sequence: TGCGCCAGCAGCTTGGAAGGACAGGGCAATCAGCCCCAGCATTTT. As protein: CASSLEGQGNQPQHF. Supplemented by reference TRBV5-1 and TRBJ1-5, the full variable domain reads KAGVTQTPRYLIKTRGQQVTLSCSPISGHRSVSWYQQTPGQGLQFLFEYFSETQRNKGNFPGRFSGRQFSNSRSEMNVSTLELGDSALYLCASSLEGQGNQPQHFGDGTRLSIL.

The chain's CDR3 is CASSVVSGELFF. CDR3 nucleotides: TGTGCCAGCAGCGTAGTGTCCGGGGAGCTGTTTTTT. The rearrangement uses TRBV7-2 and TRBJ2-2, with unresolved D. The germline V and J ends were trimmed by 5 bases and 6 bases, with 7 bases remaining between them. The germline gives CDR1 SGHTA, CDR2 FQGNSA. This CDR3 region has 12 residues.

Remarks on this clone: The same CDR3 also results from other DNA sequences found in this sample. The J gene is TRBJ2-1, the V gene TRBV5-1, with 9 bases matching TRBD1. The V and J ends lost 4 bases and 6 bases, in that order; junction bases with no gene match: 2. The CDR3 contains 13 residues. Germline V lookup: CDR1 SGHRS, CDR2 YFSETQ. The CDR3 DNA follows: TGCGCCAGCAGCCCGACAGGGGGCAATGAGCAGTTCTTC. Residues: CASSPTGGNEQFF.

The chain uses TRBV10-1 and TRBJ2-5; D may be TRBD1 or TRBD2 (6 bases each). This CDR3 comprises 16 residues. With 4 bases removed from V and 4 bases from J, the gap between germline ends came to 19 bases. Looked up from germline, CDR1 is WNHNN and CDR2 is SYGVQD (reference sequence). CDR3 region: CASSGGGSGARETQYF. The CDR3 DNA follows: TGCGCCAGCAGTGGGGGAGGATCGGGGGCGCGAGAGACCCAGTACTTC.

The chain recombines TRBV5-1 with TRBJ1-2; D is perhaps TRBD1 (6 bases). The germline V gene has CDR1 SGHRS and CDR2 YFSETQ. The CDR3 is 14 residues long. Deletions cut 0 bases from V and 8 bases from J, with 14 bases between. CDR3 DNA: TGCGCCAGCAGCTTGGAACCAGGGGCGTGGGGCTACACCTTC. Translation: CASSLEPGAWGYTF.

This chain links TRBV19 with TRBJ1-1, with 10 bases matching TRBD1. Germline CDR1 is LNHDA and CDR2 is SQIVND (reference sequence). The ends lost 6 bases at V and 5 bases at J; junction bases unmatched: 12. This CDR3 region has 16 residues. CDR3 in amino acids: CASRPRWTGGETEAFF. CDR3 sequence (DNA): TGTGCCAGTAGACCGCGCTGGACAGGGGGGGAAACTGAAGCTTTCTTT.

The chain combines TRBV5-6 with TRBJ2-7, with D possibly TRBD2 on 6 matching bases. Germline loops: CDR1 SGHDT, CDR2 YYEEEE. The germline V and J ends were trimmed by 3 bases and 2 bases, with 12 bases remaining between them. The CDR3 contains 14 residues. The CDR3 coding sequence is TGTGCCAGCAGCTCGGCAGGCGGGGCCTACGAGCAGTACTTC. Protein product: CASSSAGGAYEQYF.

This chain connects TRBV18 to TRBJ2-7; 12 bases are shared with TRBD2. The CDR3 totals 17 residues. CDR1 and CDR2 (germline): KGHSH, LQKENI. V was pared by 0 bases and J by 5 bases, with 8 bases of the junction left unmatched. CDR3 nucleotide sequence: TGTGCCAGCTCACCACCCTTGGCTAGCGGGGGGGCGAACGAGCAGTACTTC. This sequence encodes CASSPPLASGGANEQYF.

V usage is TRBV12-3 or TRBV12-4 and J usage is TRBJ1-1; the D is unclear. The ends were cut back, 4 bases at V and 5 bases at J, with 5 bases in the middle. This CDR3 contains 11 residues. CDR3 in amino acids: CASSSLTEAFF. As DNA, the CDR3 is TGTGCCAGCAGTTCCTTAACTGAAGCTTTCTTT.

The chain combines TRBV19 with TRBJ1-2; D remains unclear. The CDR3 runs to 12 residues. CDR1 LNHDA and CDR2 SQIVND come from the germline V gene (reference sequence). The V end lost 5 bases, the J end lost 3 bases, and 7 bases lay between the germline ends. CDR3 coding DNA: TGTGCCAGTAGTCCCAGCTACTATGGCTACACCTTC. Its protein is CASSPSYYGYTF.

J is TRBJ1-2 and V is TRBV27; 8 bases are a match to TRBD1. This CDR3 spans 13 amino acids. V dropped 5 bases and J dropped 5; count of bases not matched to a gene: 4. In germline, CDR1 is MNHEY, CDR2 SMNVEV (reference sequence). The CDR3 spells CASSRQGSYGYTF. The DNA of the CDR3 is TGTGCCAGCAGTAGACAGGGGTCGTATGGCTACACCTTC.

The table lists this clone with a few counts. The rearrangement links TRBV19 to TRBJ1-5; D is uncertain. The CDR3 has 15 amino acids. From germline, CDR1 is LNHDA and CDR2 SQIVND (reference sequence). The V and J ends lost 1 base and 3 bases respectively, with 10 bases between them. CDR3 coding DNA: TGTGCCAGTAGTATAGTAGGAAATAACAATCAGCCCCAGCATTTT. Encoded protein: CASSIVGNNNQPQHF. The full variable domain, with the rest looked up from reference TRBV19 and TRBJ1-5, is DGGITQSPKYLFRKEGQNVTLSCEQNLNHDAMYWYRQDPGQGLRLIYYSQIVNDFQKGDIAEGYSVSREKKESFPLTVTSAQKNPTAFYLCASSIVGNNNQPQHFGDGTRLSIL.